The rows below give T cell receptor beta chains drawn from one sample of a study of blood T cell repertoires in COVID-19. TCRdb's copy holds only in-frame clones and misses some; the assay was immunoSEQ multiplex PCR. This table holds fewer than 300,000 clones, 82% found once. The sample taken for sequencing was peripheral blood. The receptors originated from a woman between 18 and 29 years old with acute or convalescent COVID-19. Both conserved end residues are part of each CDR3. Only part of the rows carry a size: once, few, many, or a class if the clone is expanded.

v_call: TRBV7-3
j_call: TRBJ1-6
clone_size: -
cdr3_aa: CASSFGQGMVSPLHF

v_call: TRBV19
j_call: TRBJ2-7
clone_size: -
cdr3_aa: CASSKGLMYPEQYF

v_call: TRBV10-3
j_call: TRBJ2-7
clone_size: -
cdr3_aa: CAISESWRGGYEQYF

v_call: TRBV19
j_call: TRBJ1-5
clone_size: -
cdr3_aa: CASNAGGRLNQPQHF

v_call: TRBV2
j_call: TRBJ1-6
clone_size: -
cdr3_aa: CATGDSSYNSPLHF

v_call: TRBV28
j_call: TRBJ2-1
clone_size: -
cdr3_aa: CASRRGLAGGSQFF

v_call: TRBV19
j_call: TRBJ2-1
clone_size: few
cdr3_aa: CASTPTGSSYNEQFF

v_call: TRBV2
j_call: TRBJ2-5
clone_size: few
cdr3_aa: CASSEIRSSGSGGETQYF

v_call: TRBV28
j_call: TRBJ2-7
clone_size: -
cdr3_aa: CASSLLTGGVGNEQYF

v_call: TRBV23-1
j_call: TRBJ2-3
clone_size: -
cdr3_aa: CASALTPQGRADTQYF

v_call: TRBV9
j_call: TRBJ2-1
clone_size: many
cdr3_aa: CASSVVGLGAGVLNEQFF

v_call: TRBV18
j_call: TRBJ2-1
clone_size: -
cdr3_aa: CASSPLAGGFNEQFF

v_call: TRBV7-9
j_call: TRBJ1-3
clone_size: -
cdr3_aa: CAIRLGGSGNTIYF

v_call: TRBV6-5
j_call: TRBJ1-6
clone_size: -
cdr3_aa: CASSYGRQGNSPLHF

v_call: TRBV6-2/TRBV6-3
j_call: TRBJ2-2
clone_size: -
cdr3_aa: CASSSGGSGTGELFF

v_call: TRBV13
j_call: TRBJ2-3
clone_size: -
cdr3_aa: CASSLMGEGDRDTQYF

v_call: TRBV18
j_call: TRBJ2-1
clone_size: few
cdr3_aa: CASSPGRGLYNEQFF

v_call: TRBV2
j_call: TRBJ1-2
clone_size: -
cdr3_aa: CASNPSGQGRYGYTF

v_call: TRBV15
j_call: TRBJ2-7
clone_size: -
cdr3_aa: CATSRASTGLYEQYF

v_call: TRBV9
j_call: TRBJ1-1
clone_size: -
cdr3_aa: CASSVGANTEAFF

v_call: TRBV19
j_call: TRBJ1-1
clone_size: once
cdr3_aa: CASRDRNTEAFF

v_call: TRBV2
j_call: TRBJ1-3
clone_size: -
cdr3_aa: CASSLGQSGNTIYF

v_call: TRBV27
j_call: TRBJ2-5
clone_size: -
cdr3_aa: CASSSRPWTSADETQYF

v_call: TRBV7-3
j_call: TRBJ1-1
clone_size: -
cdr3_aa: CASSLVRAATEAFF

v_call: TRBV20-1
j_call: TRBJ2-7
clone_size: -
cdr3_aa: CSAANSLEQYF

v_call: TRBV5-8
j_call: TRBJ1-5
clone_size: few
cdr3_aa: CASSRGTGVNQPQHF

v_call: TRBV19
j_call: TRBJ1-1
clone_size: -
cdr3_aa: CASSIEWDRVAFF

v_call: TRBV4-3
j_call: TRBJ1-6
clone_size: -
cdr3_aa: CASSLRGQGNSPLHF

v_call: TRBV9
j_call: TRBJ2-5
clone_size: -
cdr3_aa: CASSAGLGGETQYF

v_call: TRBV10-3
j_call: TRBJ1-2
clone_size: -
cdr3_aa: CAISPGQGTYGYTF

v_call: TRBV27
j_call: TRBJ1-5
clone_size: -
cdr3_aa: CASSFGPPGNQAQHF

v_call: TRBV4-1
j_call: TRBJ2-7
clone_size: -
cdr3_aa: CASSQDFTGNEQYF

v_call: TRBV5-3
j_call: TRBJ1-6
clone_size: -
cdr3_aa: CARSPWLRVRAERNSPLHF

v_call: TRBV19
j_call: TRBJ2-1
clone_size: -
cdr3_aa: CASSLGLVSVDEQFF

v_call: TRBV2
j_call: TRBJ1-1
clone_size: -
cdr3_aa: CASSVGLNTEAFF

v_call: TRBV15
j_call: TRBJ2-6
clone_size: once
cdr3_aa: CATSVRGSGANVLTF

v_call: TRBV19
j_call: TRBJ2-7
clone_size: -
cdr3_aa: CASSTASGSIYEQYF

v_call: TRBV4-1
j_call: TRBJ1-1
clone_size: few
cdr3_aa: CASSQEGQGNTEAFF

v_call: TRBV5-5
j_call: TRBJ1-3
clone_size: -
cdr3_aa: CASSWSGSGNTIYF

v_call: TRBV30
j_call: TRBJ2-5
clone_size: many
cdr3_aa: CAWSPTGGAQETQYF

v_call: TRBV20-1
j_call: TRBJ2-7
clone_size: -
cdr3_aa: CSARDRQVQYF